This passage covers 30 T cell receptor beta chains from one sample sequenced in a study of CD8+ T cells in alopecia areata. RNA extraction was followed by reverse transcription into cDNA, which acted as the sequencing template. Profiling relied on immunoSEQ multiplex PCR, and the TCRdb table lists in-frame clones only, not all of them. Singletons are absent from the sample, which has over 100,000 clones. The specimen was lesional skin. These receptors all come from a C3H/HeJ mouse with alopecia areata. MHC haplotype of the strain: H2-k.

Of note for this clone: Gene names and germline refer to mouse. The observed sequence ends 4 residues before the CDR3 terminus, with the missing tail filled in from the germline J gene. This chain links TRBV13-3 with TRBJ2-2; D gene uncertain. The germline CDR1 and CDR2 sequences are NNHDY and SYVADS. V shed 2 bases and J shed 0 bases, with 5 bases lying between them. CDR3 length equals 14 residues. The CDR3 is CASSEFANTGQLYF. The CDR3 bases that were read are TGTGCCAGCAGTGAATTTGCAAACACCGGG.

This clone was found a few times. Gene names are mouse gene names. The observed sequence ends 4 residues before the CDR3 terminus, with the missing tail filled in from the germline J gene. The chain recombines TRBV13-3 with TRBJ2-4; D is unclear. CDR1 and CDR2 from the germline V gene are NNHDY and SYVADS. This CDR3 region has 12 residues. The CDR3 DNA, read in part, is TGTGCCAGCAGCCCCGCAGGAAAC. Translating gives CASSPAGN. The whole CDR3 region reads CASSPAGNTLYF.

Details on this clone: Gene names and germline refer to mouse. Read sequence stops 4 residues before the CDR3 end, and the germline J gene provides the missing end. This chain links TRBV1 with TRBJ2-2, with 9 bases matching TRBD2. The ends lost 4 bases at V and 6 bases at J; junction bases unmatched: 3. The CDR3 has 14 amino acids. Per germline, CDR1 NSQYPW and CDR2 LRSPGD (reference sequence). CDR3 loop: CTCSGLGDPGQLYF. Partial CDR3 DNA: TGCACCTGCAGTGGACTGGGGGACCCCGGG.

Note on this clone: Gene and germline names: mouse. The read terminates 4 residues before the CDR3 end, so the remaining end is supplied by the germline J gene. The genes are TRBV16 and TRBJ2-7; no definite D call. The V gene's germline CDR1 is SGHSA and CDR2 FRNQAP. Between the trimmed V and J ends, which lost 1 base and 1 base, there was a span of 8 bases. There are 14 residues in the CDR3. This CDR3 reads CASSLADTSYEQYF. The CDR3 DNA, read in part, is TGTGCAAGCAGCTTAGCAGACACTTCCTAT.

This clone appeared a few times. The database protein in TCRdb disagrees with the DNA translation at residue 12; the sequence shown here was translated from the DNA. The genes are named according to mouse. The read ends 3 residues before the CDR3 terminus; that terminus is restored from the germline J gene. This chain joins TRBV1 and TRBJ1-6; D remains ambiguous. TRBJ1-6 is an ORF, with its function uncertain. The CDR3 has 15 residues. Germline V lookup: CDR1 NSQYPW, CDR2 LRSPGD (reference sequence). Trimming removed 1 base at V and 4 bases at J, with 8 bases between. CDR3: CTCSAVDKYNSPLYF. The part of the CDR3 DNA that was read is TGCACCTGCAGTGCAGTTGACAAATATAATTCGCCC.

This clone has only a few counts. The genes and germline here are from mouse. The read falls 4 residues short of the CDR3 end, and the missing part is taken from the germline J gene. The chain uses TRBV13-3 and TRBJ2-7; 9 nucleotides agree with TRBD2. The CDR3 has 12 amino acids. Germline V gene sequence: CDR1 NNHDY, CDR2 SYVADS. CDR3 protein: CAGGTGRYEQYF. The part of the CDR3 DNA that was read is TGTGCCGGCGGGACTGGGAGATAT.

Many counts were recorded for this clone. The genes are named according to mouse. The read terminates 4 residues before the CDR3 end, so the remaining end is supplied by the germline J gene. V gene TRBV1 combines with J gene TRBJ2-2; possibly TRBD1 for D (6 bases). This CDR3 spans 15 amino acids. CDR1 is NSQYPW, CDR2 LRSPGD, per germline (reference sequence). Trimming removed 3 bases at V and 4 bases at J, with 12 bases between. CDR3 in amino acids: CTCSAYRVGTGQLYF. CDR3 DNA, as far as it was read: TGCACCTGCAGTGCCTACAGGGTGGGCACCGGG.

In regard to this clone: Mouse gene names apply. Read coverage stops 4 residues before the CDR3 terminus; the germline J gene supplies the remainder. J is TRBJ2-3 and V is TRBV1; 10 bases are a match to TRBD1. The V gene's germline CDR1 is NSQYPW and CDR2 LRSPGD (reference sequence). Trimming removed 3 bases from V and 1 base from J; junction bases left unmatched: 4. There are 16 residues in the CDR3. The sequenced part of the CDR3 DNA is TGCACCTGCAGTGCCTCGACAGGGGGCGGTGCAGAA. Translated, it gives CTCSASTGGGAE. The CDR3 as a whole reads CTCSASTGGGAETLYF. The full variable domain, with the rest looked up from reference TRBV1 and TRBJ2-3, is VTLLEQNPRWRLVPRGQAVNLRCILKNSQYPWMSWYQQDLQKQLQWLFTLRSPGDKEVKSLPGADYLATRVTDTELRLQVANMSQGRTLYCTCSASTGGGAETLYFGSGTRLTVL.

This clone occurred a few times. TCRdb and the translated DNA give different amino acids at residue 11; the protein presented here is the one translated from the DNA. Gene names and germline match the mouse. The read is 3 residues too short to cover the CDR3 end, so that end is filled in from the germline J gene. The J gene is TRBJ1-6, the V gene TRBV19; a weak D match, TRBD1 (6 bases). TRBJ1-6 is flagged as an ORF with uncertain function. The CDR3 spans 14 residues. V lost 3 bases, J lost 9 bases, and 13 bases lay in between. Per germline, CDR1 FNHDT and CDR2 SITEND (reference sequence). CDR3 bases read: TGTGCCAGCAGTACCAGGGGAGGGGGTTCGCCC. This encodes CASSTRGGGSP. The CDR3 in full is CASSTRGGGSPLYF.

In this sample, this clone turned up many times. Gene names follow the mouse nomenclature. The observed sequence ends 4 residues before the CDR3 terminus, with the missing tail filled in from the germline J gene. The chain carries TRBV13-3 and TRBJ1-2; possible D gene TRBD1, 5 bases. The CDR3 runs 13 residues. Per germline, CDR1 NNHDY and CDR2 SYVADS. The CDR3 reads CASSDRQGGDYTF. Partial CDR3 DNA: TGTGCCAGCAGTGATCGCCAGGGAGGC.

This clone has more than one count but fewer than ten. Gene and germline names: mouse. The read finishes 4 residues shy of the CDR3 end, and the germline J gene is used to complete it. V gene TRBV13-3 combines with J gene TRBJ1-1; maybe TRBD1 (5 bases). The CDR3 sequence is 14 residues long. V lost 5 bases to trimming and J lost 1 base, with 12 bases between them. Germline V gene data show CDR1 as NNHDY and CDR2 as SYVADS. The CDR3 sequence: CASRQGRENTEVFF. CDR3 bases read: TGTGCCAGCAGGCAGGGAAGGGAAAACACA.

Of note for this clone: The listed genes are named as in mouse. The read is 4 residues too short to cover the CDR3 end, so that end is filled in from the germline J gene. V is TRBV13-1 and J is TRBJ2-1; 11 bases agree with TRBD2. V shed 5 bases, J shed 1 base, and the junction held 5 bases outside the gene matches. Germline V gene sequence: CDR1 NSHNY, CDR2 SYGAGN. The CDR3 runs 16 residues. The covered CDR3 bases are TGTGCCAGCAGCTCGACTGGGGGGGAAAACTATGCT. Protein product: CASSSTGGENYA. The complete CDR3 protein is CASSSTGGENYAEQFF.

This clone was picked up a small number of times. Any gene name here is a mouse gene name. The part of the CDR3 DNA that was read is TGTGCCAGCAGTGATGCATCAAGGGGGACAGGGATCACA. This encodes CASSDASRGTGIT. The CDR3 as a whole reads CASSDASRGTGITEVFF. The chain recombines TRBV13-3 with TRBJ1-1, with TRBD1 matching 9 bases. The missing CDR3 end, 4 residues past where the read stops, is filled in from the germline J gene. The V gene end was trimmed by 0 bases and the J gene end by 4 bases; junction bases not matched to a gene: 10. Per germline, CDR1 NNHDY and CDR2 SYVADS. CDR3 size: 17 residues.

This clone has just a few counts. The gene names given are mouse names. The sequenced part of the CDR3 DNA is TGTGCCAGCAGTATCCCTGGGACAATTTCCAACGAA. Protein product: CASSIPGTISNE. The full CDR3 protein reads CASSIPGTISNERLFF. The chain carries TRBV19 and TRBJ1-4; perhaps TRBD1 as D (6 bases). The sequenced fragment ends 4 residues before the CDR3 boundary, so the rest is inferred from the germline J gene. In germline, CDR1 is FNHDT, CDR2 SITEND (reference sequence). The CDR3 spans 16 residues. The V end was cut by 2 bases, the J end by 0 bases, with 11 bases between.

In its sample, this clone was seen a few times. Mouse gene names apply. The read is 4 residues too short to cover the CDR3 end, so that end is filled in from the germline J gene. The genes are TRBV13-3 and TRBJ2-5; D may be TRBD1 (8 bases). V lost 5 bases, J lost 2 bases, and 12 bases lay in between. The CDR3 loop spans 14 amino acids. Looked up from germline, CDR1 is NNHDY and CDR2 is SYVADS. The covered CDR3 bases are TGTGCCAGCAGCTACAGGGGGGCCCAAGAC. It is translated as CASSYRGAQD. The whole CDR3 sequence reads CASSYRGAQDTQYF.

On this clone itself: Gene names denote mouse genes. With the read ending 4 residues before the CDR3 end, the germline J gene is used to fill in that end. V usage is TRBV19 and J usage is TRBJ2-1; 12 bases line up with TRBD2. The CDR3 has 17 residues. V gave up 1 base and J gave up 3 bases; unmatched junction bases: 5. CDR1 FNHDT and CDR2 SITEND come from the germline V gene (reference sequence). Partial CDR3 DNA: TGTGCCAGCAGTATAAGGGACTGGGGGGTCCTCTATGCT. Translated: CASSIRDWGVLYA. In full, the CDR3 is CASSIRDWGVLYAEQFF.

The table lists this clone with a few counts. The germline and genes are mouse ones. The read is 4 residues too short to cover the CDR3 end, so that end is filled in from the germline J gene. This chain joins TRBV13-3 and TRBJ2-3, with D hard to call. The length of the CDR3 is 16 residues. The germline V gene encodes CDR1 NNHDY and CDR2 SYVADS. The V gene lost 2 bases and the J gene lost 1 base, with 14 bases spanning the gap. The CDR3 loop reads CASSEPTERGAETLYF. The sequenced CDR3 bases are TGTGCCAGCAGTGAACCGACGGAGAGGGGTGCAGAA.

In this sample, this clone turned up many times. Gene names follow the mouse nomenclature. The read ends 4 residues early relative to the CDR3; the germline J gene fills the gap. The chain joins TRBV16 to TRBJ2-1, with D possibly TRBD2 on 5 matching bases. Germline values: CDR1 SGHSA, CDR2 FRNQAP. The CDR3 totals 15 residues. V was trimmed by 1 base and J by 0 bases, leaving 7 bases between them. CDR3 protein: CASSLVGVNYAEQFF. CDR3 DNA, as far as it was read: TGTGCAAGCAGCTTAGTTGGGGTTAACTATGCT.

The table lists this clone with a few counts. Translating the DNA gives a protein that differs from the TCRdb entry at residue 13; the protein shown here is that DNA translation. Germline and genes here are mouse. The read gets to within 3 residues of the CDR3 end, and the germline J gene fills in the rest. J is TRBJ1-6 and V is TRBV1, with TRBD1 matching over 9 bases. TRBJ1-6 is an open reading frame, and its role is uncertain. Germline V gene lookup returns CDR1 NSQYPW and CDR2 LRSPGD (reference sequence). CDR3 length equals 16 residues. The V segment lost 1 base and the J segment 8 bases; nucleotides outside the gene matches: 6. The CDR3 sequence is CTCSAVRDRDHSPLYF. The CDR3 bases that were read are TGCACCTGCAGTGCAGTCCGGGACAGGGACCATTCGCCC.

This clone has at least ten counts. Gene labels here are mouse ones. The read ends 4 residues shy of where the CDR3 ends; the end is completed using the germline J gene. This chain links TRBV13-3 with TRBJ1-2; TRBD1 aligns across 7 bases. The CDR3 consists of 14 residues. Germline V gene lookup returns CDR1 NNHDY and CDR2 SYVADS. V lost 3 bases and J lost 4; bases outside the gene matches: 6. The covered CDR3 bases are TGTGCCAGCAGTGCCAGGGAGGGGGCCTCC. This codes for CASSAREGAS. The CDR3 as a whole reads CASSAREGASDYTF.

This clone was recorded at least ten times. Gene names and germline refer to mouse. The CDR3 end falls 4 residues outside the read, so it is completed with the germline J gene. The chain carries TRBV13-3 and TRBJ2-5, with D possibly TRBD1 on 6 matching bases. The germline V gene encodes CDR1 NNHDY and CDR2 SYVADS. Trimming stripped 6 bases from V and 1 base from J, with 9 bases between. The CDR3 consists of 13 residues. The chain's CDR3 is CASTQGYQDTQYF. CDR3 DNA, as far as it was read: TGTGCCAGCACCCAGGGGTACCAAGAC.

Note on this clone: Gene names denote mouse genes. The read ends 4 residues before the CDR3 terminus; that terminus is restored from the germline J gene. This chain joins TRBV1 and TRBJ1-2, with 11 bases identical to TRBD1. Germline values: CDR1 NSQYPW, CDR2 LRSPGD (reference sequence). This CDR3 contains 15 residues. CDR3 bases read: TGCACCTGCAGTGCCCTCTTGGGACAGGGGGGC. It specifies CTCSALLGQGG. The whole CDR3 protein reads CTCSALLGQGGDYTF.

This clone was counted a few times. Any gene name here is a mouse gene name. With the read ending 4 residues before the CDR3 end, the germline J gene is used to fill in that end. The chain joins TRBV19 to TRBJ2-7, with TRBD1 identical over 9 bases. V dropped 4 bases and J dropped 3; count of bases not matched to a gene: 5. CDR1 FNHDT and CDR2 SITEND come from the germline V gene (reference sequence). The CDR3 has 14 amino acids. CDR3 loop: CASSPSTGGYEQYF. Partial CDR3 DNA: TGTGCCAGCAGTCCATCGACAGGGGGCTAT. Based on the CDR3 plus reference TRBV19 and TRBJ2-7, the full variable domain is GGIITQTPKFLIGQEGQKLTLKCQQNFNHDTMYWYRQDSGKGLRLIYYSITENDLQKGDLSEGYDASREKKSSFSLTVTSAQKNEMAVFLCASSPSTGGYEQYFGPGTRLTVL.

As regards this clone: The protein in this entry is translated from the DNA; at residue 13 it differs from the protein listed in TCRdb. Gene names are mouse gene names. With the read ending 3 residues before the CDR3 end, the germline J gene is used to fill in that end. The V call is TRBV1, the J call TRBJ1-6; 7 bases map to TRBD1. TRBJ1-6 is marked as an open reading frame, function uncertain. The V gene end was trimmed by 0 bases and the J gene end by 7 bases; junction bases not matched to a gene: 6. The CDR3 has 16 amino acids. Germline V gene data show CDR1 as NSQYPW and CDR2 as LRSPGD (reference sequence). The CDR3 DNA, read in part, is TGCACCTGCAGTGCAGACGGGACAGAAACCAATTCGCCC. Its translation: CTCSADGTETNSP. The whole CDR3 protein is CTCSADGTETNSPLYF.

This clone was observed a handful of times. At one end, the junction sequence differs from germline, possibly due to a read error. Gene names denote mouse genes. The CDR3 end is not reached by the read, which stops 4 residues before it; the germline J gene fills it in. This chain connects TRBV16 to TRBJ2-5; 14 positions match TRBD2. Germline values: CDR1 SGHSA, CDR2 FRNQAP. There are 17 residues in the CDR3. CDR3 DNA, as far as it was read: TGTGCCAGCAGCTTAGCCGGGACTGGGGGGGCAAAAGAC. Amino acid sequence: CASSLAGTGGAKD. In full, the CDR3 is CASSLAGTGGAKDTQYF.

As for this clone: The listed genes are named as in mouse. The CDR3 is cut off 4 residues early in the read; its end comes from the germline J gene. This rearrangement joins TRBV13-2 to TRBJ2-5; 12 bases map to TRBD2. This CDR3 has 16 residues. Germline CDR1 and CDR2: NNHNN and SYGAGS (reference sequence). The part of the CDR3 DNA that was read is TGTGCCAGCGGTGACCTGGACTGGGGGGGGCCAGAC. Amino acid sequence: CASGDLDWGGPD. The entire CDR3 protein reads CASGDLDWGGPDTQYF.

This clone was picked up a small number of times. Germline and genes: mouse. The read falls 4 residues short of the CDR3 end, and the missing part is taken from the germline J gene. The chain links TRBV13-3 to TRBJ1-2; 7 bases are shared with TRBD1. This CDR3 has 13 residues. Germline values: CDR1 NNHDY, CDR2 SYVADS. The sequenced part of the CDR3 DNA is TGTGCCAGCAGACAGGGGAAAGGGTCC. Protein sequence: CASRQGKGS. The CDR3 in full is CASRQGKGSDYTF.

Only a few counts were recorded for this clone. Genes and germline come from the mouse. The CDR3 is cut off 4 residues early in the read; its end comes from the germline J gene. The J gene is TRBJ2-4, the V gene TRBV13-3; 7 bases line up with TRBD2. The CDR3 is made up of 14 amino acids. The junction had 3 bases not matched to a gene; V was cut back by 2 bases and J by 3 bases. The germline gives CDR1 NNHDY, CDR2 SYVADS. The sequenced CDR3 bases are TGTGCCAGCAGTGAATACTGGGGCCAAAAC. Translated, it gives CASSEYWGQN. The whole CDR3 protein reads CASSEYWGQNTLYF.

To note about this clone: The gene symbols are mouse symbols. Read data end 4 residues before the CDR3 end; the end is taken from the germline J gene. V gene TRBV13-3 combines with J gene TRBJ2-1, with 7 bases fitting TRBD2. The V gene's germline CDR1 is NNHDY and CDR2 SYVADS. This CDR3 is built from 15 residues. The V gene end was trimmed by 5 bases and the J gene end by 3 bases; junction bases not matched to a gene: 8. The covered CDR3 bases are TGTGCCAGCAGGCCGACTGGGAAGGGCTATGCT. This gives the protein CASRPTGKGYA. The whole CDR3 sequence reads CASRPTGKGYAEQFF.

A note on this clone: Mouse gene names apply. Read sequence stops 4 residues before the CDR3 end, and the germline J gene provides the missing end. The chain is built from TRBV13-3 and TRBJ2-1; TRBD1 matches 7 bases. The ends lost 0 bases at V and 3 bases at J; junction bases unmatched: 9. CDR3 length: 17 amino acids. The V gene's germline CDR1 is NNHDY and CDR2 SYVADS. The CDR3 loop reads CASSDARQGVPYAEQFF. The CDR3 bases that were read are TGTGCCAGCAGTGATGCACGGCAGGGGGTTCCCTATGCT.